The 9 T cell receptor beta chains presented below share a single source sample, sequenced in a study of cytomegalovirus exposure and HLA in healthy donors. PCR was performed using 60 Vbeta and 13 Jbeta primers. Libraries were prepared by immunoSEQ multiplex PCR; TCRdb keeps only in-frame clonotypes and omits some of them. The repertoire includes 150,000 to 200,000 clones, about 80% of them detected once, and approximately 15% sits in the top ten. The sample taken for sequencing was PBMCs. The receptors stem from a woman aged 40 to 50 in good health and CMV-seronegative.

The chain is built from TRBV6-1 and TRBJ2-3; tentative D call: TRBD2 (6 bases). V lost 1 base and J lost 11, with 13 bases in between. This CDR3 region has 13 residues. Germline loops: CDR1 MNHNS, CDR2 SASEGT. The CDR3 here is CASSEGPRRGQYF. Here the CDR3 DNA reads TGTGCCAGCAGTGAAGGTCCAAGGAGGGGGCAGTATTTT.

CDR3 region: CASSRSDTYEQYF. The CDR3 nucleotides read TGTGCCAGCAGTCGCTCGGACACTTACGAGCAGTACTTC. The chain links TRBV28 to TRBJ2-7, with a tentative D call TRBD1 (5 bases). The germline V gene encodes CDR1 MDHEN and CDR2 SYDVKM. This CDR3 spans 13 amino acids. V gave up 5 bases and J gave up 4 bases, with 12 bases separating them.

This clone showed up just once. Lacking the conserved final phenylalanine or tryptophan, this CDR3 likely reflects a read error. The chain uses TRBV5-6 and TRBJ1-2, with 12 bases aligning to TRBD1. V shed 4 bases, J shed 3 bases, and the junction held 7 bases outside the gene matches. Germline lookup yields CDR1 SGHDT and CDR2 YYEEEE. CDR3 length: 16 amino acids. This chain's CDR3 is CASSPGQGASDYGYTL. The CDR3 coding sequence is TGTGCCAGCAGCCCGGGACAGGGGGCGAGCGACTATGGCTACACCCTC.

The chain links TRBV7-8 to TRBJ1-5; TRBD1 matches 10 bases. After removal of 2 bases from V and 2 bases from J, the junction contained 9 bases not matched to a gene. Germline V lookup: CDR1 SGHVS, CDR2 FQNEAQ. The CDR3 contains 18 residues. DNA for the CDR3: TGTGCCAGCAGCTTATCGGGACAGGGGAATTTTGGCAATCAGCCCCAGCATTTT. Encoded protein: CASSLSGQGNFGNQPQHF.

The chain's CDR3 is CASSSPGRALNTEAFF. DNA for the CDR3: TGTGCCAGCAGTTCGCCCGGCAGGGCCCTGAACACTGAAGCTTTCTTT. V is TRBV6-5 and J is TRBJ1-1, with a possible D match to TRBD1 (5 bases). CDR3 length: 16 amino acids. With 4 bases removed from V and 0 bases from J, the gap between germline ends came to 15 bases. Germline CDR1 MNHEY, CDR2 SVGAGI.

The chain has TRBV11-2 and TRBJ1-2; D unresolved. The germline V gene encodes CDR1 SGHAT and CDR2 FQNNGV. The V gene lost 1 base and the J gene lost 0 bases, with 12 bases spanning the gap. CDR3 length: 16 residues. CDR3 nucleotide sequence: TGTGCCAGCAGCTTAGGTACGGGGAGGGCTAACTATGGCTACACCTTC. The encoded protein is CASSLGTGRANYGYTF.

This clone was picked up one time. J is TRBJ2-3 and V is TRBV6-5; 7 bases line up with TRBD2. The germline V gene encodes CDR1 MNHEY and CDR2 SVGAGI. V lost 6 bases and J lost 0; bases outside the gene matches: 3. This CDR3 is 14 amino acids long. CDR3 amino acids: CASSLLASTDTQYF. Here the CDR3 DNA reads TGTGCCAGCAGCTTACTAGCGAGCACAGATACGCAGTATTTT.

The rearrangement joins TRBV5-4 to TRBJ2-6, with TRBD1 identical over 11 bases. This CDR3 contains 17 residues. The V segment lost 5 bases and the J segment 1 base; nucleotides outside the gene matches: 5. Germline CDR1 is SGHNT and CDR2 is YYREEE (reference sequence). Here the CDR3 reads CASSSGQGASGANVLTF. CDR3 in DNA: TGTGCCAGCAGTTCCGGACAGGGGGCGTCTGGGGCCAACGTCCTGACTTTC.

The CDR3 region has the DNA TGTGCCAACCGACTAGCGGGGATGGTAGAGACCCAGTACTTC. Protein: CANRLAGMVETQYF. V gene TRBV19 combines with J gene TRBJ2-5; 11 positions match TRBD2. Unmatched junction bases numbered 8, after V lost 10 bases and J lost 4 bases. The CDR3 totals 14 residues. Per germline, CDR1 LNHDA and CDR2 SQIVND (reference sequence).